The TCR beta chain described here comes from a study of T cells in Graves' hyperthyroidism and ophthalmopathy (dated by TCRdb to 2018 to 2020). Background for the entire study: Peripheral blood samples were taken at initial diagnosis, before any treatment was given. After blood sampling, hyperthyroidism patients were treated with methimazole at a starting dose of 30 mg daily, and ophthalmopathy patients were treated with high-dose intravenous methylprednisolone. Prospective prediction of ophthalmopathy was tested in an independent validation cohort consisting of 18 to 20 hyperthyroidism patients and some 17 patients who later progressed to ophthalmopathy. The paper describes TCR Vbeta CDR3 sequencing of 135 peripheral blood samples, made up of roughly 45 ophthalmopathy patients, some 76 hyperthyroidism patients and 17 progressor patients. The approximately 95 discovery patients were divided at random into training and test sets in a 7:3 ratio. In several Graves' hyperthyroidism patients, the study also compared T-cell repertoires from thyroid tissue with T-cell repertoires from blood. To identify TCR V-J signatures that set the groups apart, the researchers used a discovery cohort of approximately 98 patients, made up of roughly 40 with Graves' ophthalmopathy and some 58 with stable Graves' hyperthyroidism.

Stable Graves' hyperthyroidism was defined as no progression to ophthalmopathy during 18 months of follow-up. Hyperthyroidism patients were newly diagnosed, with disease duration under 2 months, and aged 18 to 65 years. Exclusion was applied to patients with uncontrolled infections, other autoimmune diseases, pregnancy or lactation. Diagnoses were based on clinical symptoms, serum thyroxine and TRAb, thyroid ultrasound and orbital computed tomography. PBMCs were separated from 10 ml of fresh peripheral blood using Ficoll-Paque density gradient centrifugation. Total RNA was extracted with Trizol reagent, and quality was checked on an Agilent 2100 Bioanalyzer. CDR1 and CDR2 were assigned from the germline V gene (reference sequence) as MNHNY and SVGAGI. V was cut back by 1 base and J by 5 bases, leaving a gap of 11 bases between them. CDR3 length: 15 amino acids, cysteine to phenylalanine. The DNA shown is the 45-base CDR3, in frame from base 1.

This clonotype appeared many times. The antigen this receptor binds is unknown. The record has no base qualities; no much larger clone is one base away. What the work shows at the level of the full study, not this receptor alone: In validation, the model predicted progression to ophthalmopathy a median of approximately 6.3 months before onset, with approximately 70% sensitivity and about 72% specificity. Sample size was not statistically predetermined, and investigators were not blinded to group allocation. Blood samples also contained most of the expanded thyroid clonotypes (frequency above 0.001), which suggests that blood repertoires may reflect thyroid immune responses. In cross-validation, a model built on a 13 V-J signature told ophthalmopathy apart from stable hyperthyroidism with under 90% sensitivity and around 81% specificity, and in testing the same model reached 80%/75%.

The TCR beta CDR3 regions were amplified from the RNA transcripts. For the first round of RT-PCR on the TCR CDR3, the HTBI primer set was used together with the Qiagen OneStep RT-PCR kit. Libraries were constructed in a second round of multiplex PCR, after which size selection and purification were carried out. Paired-end sequencing of the libraries was performed with 100 bp reads on an Illumina HiSeq2000. Under the source paper's analysis protocol: Raw data were processed with SOAPnuke, discarding reads with adapters, uncalled bases, mean Phred below 15, or no exact constant-primer or identifier match. High-quality paired reads were merged with COPE v1.2.5, and unique nucleotide sequences were defined as clonotypes. MiTCR v1.1 was used to align the clonotypes against IMGT TRBV, TRBD and TRBJ reference segments. The analysis included only V-J combinations with a frequency above 0.0001, which together covered 99% to 99.2% of the repertoires. A TCS score was defined as the ratio between F50 (clonal expansion) and ExV (chaos), using BLOSUM62-based TCRdist between CDR3 peptides within each V-J. Welch's t-statistics and random forest reduced around 520 V-J features to 10 to 15, which were used in a naive Bayes classifier (R e1071). The public reads were reanalyzed by TCRdb: fastp trimming at Q25, MiXCR alignment, in-frame beta chains only. Rows with one shared CDR3 protein collapse into an entry with the most common genes and DNA. Clone size and V and J calls follow TCRdb, not the original study. This sample gives about 360,000 distinct CDR3 sequences in total; approximately 13% of them show up just once. The ten largest clonotypes hold 9.2% of the sample.

The source is a woman aged 18-29 years with Graves' hyperthyroidism. The sequenced sample was blood. The V and J segments used are TRBV6-6 and TRBJ2-2; TRBD1 might be the D gene, on 6 matching bases. In nucleotide form, the sequence is TGTGCCAGCAGTTACTATCAGGGGTCGACCGGGGAGCTGTTTTTT. Translation gives CASSYYQGSTGELFF.